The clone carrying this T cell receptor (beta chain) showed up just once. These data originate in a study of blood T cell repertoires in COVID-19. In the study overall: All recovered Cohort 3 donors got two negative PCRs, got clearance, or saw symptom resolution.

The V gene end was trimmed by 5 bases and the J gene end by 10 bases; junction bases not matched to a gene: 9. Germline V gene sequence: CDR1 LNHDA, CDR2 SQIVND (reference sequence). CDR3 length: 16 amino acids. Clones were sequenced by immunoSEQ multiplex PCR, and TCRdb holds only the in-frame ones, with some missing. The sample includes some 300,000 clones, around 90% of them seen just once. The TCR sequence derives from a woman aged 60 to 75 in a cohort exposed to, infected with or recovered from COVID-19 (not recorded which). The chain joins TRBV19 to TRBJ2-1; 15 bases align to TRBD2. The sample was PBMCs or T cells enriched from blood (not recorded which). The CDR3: CASSPRRTSGRAEQFF. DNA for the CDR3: TGTGCCAGTAGTCCCCGGAGGACTAGCGGGAGGGCGGAGCAGTTCTTC.